The rows below give T cell receptor beta chains drawn from one sample of a study of OX40 agonist ivuxolimab in advanced cancers. Profiling relied on immunoSEQ multiplex PCR, and the TCRdb table lists in-frame clones only, not all of them. The sample has 90,000 to 100,000 clones; 75% to 90% are singletons. The material sequenced was CD4+ or CD8+ T cells sorted from blood, taken in a trial of the OX40 agonist ivuxolimab. The receptors shown here come from an adult with an advanced solid tumor such as melanoma, head and neck, liver or kidney cancer. CDR3s include the opening cysteine and the closing phenylalanine or tryptophan. D genes are given only for firm matches. Some rows mark clone size as missing; the rest say once, few, many or name a class of expanded clone.

v_call	j_call	clone_size	d_call	cdr3_aa	cdr3_nt
TRBV9	TRBJ2-3	.	TRBD2	CASSVGIPGLALLSTDTQYF	TGTGCCAGCAGCGTAGGAATACCGGGACTAGCCCTCCTCAGCACAGATACGCAGTATTTT
TRBV6-5	TRBJ1-1	.	TRBD1	CASRGGGKVPTEAFF	TGTGCCAGCAGGGGAGGGGGCAAGGTCCCAACTGAAGCTTTCTTT
TRBV6-5	TRBJ2-1	.	.	CASGVGGRGQFF	TGTGCCAGCGGTGTGGGGGGGCGAGGGCAGTTCTTC
TRBV28	TRBJ1-2	once	.	CASTGSNYGYTF	TGTGCCAGCACGGGGTCCAACTATGGCTACACCTTC
TRBV4-1	TRBJ1-3	.	.	CASSQDLGRRNTIYF	TGCGCCAGCAGCCAAGATCTAGGCAGGCGAAACACCATATATTTT
TRBV5-1	TRBJ1-5	.	TRBD1	CASSLGSGGTNQPQHF	TGCGCCAGCAGCTTGGGGTCAGGGGGGACAAATCAGCCCCAGCATTTT
TRBV7-3	TRBJ1-1	.	.	CASSLAGVETEAFF	TGTGCCAGCAGCTTAGCAGGGGTGGAGACTGAAGCTTTCTTT
TRBV5-4	TRBJ2-2	.	TRBD1	CASSLGQSNTGELFF	TGTGCCAGCAGCCTGGGACAGAGCAACACCGGGGAGCTGTTTTTT
TRBV25-1	TRBJ1-1	.	.	CASSVTGSNTEAFF	TGTGCCAGCAGTGTGACAGGTTCGAACACTGAAGCTTTCTTT
TRBV6-5	TRBJ2-1	.	.	CASTAPGYNEQFF	TGTGCCAGCACCGCCCCGGGGTACAATGAGCAGTTCTTC
TRBV10-3	TRBJ1-1	.	.	CAISESGTSSEAFF	TGTGCCATCAGTGAGTCGGGAACATCCTCTGAAGCTTTCTTT
TRBV6-6	TRBJ1-4	.	.	CVSIGGGEKLFF	TGTGTCAGCATAGGCGGTGGAGAAAAACTGTTTTTT
TRBV7-2	TRBJ1-1	.	.	CASSLDVRFAPNTEAFF	TGTGCCAGCAGCTTAGATGTCAGATTTGCCCCTAACACTGAAGCTTTCTTT
TRBV2	TRBJ2-7	.	TRBD1	CASIGDRGGEQYF	TGTGCCAGCATCGGGGACAGGGGTGGGGAGCAGTACTTC
TRBV7-3	TRBJ1-1	.	.	CASTQDAGNTEAFF	TGTGCCAGCACTCAAGACGCAGGCAACACTGAAGCTTTCTTT
TRBV7-3	TRBJ2-1	.	.	CASSLTGLGEGKINEQFF	TGTGCCAGCAGCTTAACGGGGTTGGGAGAAGGGAAGATCAATGAGCAGTTCTTC
TRBV30	TRBJ2-1	.	.	CAWSSNNEQFF	TGTGCCTGGAGTAGCAACAATGAGCAGTTCTTC
TRBV27	TRBJ2-3	.	.	CASSFGHPTDTQYF	TGTGCCAGCAGTTTTGGCCACCCCACAGATACGCAGTATTTT
TRBV9	TRBJ1-5	few	.	CASSPGPLGQPQHF	TGTGCCAGCAGCCCAGGGCCTTTAGGGCAGCCCCAGCATTTT
TRBV7-2	TRBJ1-4	.	.	CASSSPPAYGEKLFF	TGTGCCAGCAGCTCGCCGCCGGCGTATGGTGAAAAACTGTTTTTT
TRBV18	TRBJ1-2	.	.	CASSSPPGGYTF	TGTGCCAGCTCCTCCCCCCCGGGTGGCTACACCTTC
TRBV7-2	TRBJ2-6	.	TRBD1	CASSITGTANSGANVLTF	TGTGCCAGCAGCATAACCGGGACAGCTAACTCTGGGGCCAACGTCCTGACTTTC
TRBV4-2	TRBJ1-2	.	TRBD1	CASSQGRQGLYGYTF	TGTGCCAGCAGCCAGGGACGACAGGGACTCTATGGCTACACCTTC
TRBV7-2	TRBJ1-3	.	.	CASSLEPSSGNTIYF	TGTGCCAGCAGCTTAGAACCGAGCTCTGGAAACACCATATATTTT
TRBV5-1	TRBJ1-5	.	TRBD1	CASSLFPTGQNNQPQHF	TGCGCCAGCAGCTTGTTCCCTACGGGACAGAACAATCAGCCCCAGCATTTT